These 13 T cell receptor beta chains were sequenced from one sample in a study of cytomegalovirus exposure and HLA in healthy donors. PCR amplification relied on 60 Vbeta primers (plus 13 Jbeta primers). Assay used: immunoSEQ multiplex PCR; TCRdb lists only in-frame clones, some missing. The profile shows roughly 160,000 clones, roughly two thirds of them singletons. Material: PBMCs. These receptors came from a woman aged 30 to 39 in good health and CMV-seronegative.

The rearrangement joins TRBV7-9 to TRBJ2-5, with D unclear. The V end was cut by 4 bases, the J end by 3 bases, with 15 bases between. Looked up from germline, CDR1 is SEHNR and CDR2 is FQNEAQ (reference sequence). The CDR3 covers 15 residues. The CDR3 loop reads CASSSSKRLEETQYF. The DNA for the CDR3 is TGTGCCAGCAGCTCATCCAAGAGACTGGAAGAGACCCAGTACTTC. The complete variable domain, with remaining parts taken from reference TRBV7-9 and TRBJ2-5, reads DTGVSQNPRHKITKRGQNVTFRCDPISEHNRLYWYRQTLGQGPEFLTYFQNEAQLEKSRLLSDRFSAERPKGSFSTLEIQRTEQGDSAMYLCASSSSKRLEETQYFGPGTRLLVL.

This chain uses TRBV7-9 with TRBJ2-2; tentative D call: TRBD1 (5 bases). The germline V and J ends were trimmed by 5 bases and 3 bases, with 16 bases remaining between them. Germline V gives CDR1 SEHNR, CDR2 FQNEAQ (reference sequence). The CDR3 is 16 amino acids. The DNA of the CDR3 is TGTGCCAGCAGCCCCTCTTTCAGGGAAGACACCGGGGAGCTGTTTTTT. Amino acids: CASSPSFREDTGELFF.

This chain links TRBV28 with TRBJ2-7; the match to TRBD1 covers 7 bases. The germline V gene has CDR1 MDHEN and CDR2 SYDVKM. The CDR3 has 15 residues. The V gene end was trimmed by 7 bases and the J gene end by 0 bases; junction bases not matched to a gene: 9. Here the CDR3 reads CASNRPGDSSYEQYF. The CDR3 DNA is TGTGCCAGCAACCGGCCCGGGGACAGCTCCTACGAGCAGTACTTC.

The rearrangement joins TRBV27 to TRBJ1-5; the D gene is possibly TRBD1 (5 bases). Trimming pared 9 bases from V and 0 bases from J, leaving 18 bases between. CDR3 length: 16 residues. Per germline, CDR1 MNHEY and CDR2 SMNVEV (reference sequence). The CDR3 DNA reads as TGTGCCAGTCTGCCTGCGGGACCTTATAGCAATCAGCCCCAGCATTTT. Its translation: CASLPAGPYSNQPQHF.

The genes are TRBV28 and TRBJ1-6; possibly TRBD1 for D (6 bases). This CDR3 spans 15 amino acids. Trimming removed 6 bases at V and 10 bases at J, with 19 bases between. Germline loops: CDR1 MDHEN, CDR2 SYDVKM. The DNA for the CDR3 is TGTGCCAGCAGAAATACAGGGTGGAAGGGATCACCCCTCCACTTT. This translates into CASRNTGWKGSPLHF. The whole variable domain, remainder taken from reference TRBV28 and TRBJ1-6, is DVKVTQSSRYLVKRTGEKVFLECVQDMDHENMFWYRQDPGLGLRLIYFSYDVKMKEKGDIPEGYSVSREKKERFSLILESASTNQTSMYLCASRNTGWKGSPLHFGNGTRLTVT.

CDR3 sequence (DNA): TGTGCCTCACCCCGCCCGACGGGAAACTATGGCTACACCTTC. Amino acid sequence: CASPRPTGNYGYTF. The chain has TRBV30 and TRBJ1-2; D is undetermined. Trimming stripped 7 bases from V and 2 bases from J, with 17 bases between. CDR1 and CDR2 (germline): GTSNPN, SVGIG (reference sequence). The CDR3 length is 14 residues.

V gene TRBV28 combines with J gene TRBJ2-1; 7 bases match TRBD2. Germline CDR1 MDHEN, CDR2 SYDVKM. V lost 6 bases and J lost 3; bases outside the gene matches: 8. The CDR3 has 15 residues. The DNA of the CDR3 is TGTGCCAGCAGCCCCCCGGGACTAAACTACAATGAGCAGTTCTTC. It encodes CASSPPGLNYNEQFF. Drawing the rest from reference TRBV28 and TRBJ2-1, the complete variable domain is DVKVTQSSRYLVKRTGEKVFLECVQDMDHENMFWYRQDPGLGLRLIYFSYDVKMKEKGDIPEGYSVSREKKERFSLILESASTNQTSMYLCASSPPGLNYNEQFFGPGTRLTVL.

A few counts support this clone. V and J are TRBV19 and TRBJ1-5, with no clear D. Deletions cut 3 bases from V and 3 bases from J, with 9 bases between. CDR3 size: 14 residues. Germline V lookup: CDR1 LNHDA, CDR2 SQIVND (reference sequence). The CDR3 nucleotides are TGTGCCAGTAGTATTGCTGGGCCCAATCAGCCCCAGCATTTT. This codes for CASSIAGPNQPQHF.

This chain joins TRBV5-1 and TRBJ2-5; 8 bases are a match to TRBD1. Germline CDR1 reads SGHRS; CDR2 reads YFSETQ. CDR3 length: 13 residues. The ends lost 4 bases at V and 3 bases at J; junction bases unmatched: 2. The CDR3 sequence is CASSVDREETQYF. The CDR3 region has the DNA TGCGCCAGCAGCGTGGACAGGGAAGAGACCCAGTACTTC.

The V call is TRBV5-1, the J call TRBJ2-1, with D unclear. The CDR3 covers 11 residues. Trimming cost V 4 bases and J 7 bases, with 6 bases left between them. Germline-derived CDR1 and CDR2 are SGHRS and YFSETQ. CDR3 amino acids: CASSEKNEQFF. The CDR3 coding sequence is TGCGCCAGCAGCGAGAAGAATGAGCAGTTCTTC.

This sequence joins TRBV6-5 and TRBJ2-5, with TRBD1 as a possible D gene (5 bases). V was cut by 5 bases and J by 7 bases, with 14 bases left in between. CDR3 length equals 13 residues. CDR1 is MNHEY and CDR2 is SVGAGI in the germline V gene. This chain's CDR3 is CASSEQEIGTQYF. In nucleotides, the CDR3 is TGTGCCAGCAGTGAACAGGAGATTGGGACCCAGTACTTC.

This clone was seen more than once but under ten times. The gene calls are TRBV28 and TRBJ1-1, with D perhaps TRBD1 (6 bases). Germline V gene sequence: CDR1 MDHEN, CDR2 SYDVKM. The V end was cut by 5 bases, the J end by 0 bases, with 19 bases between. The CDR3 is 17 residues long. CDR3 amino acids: CASSSRGGRRMNTEAFF. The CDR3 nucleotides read TGTGCCAGCAGTAGCCGGGGGGGGCGGAGAATGAACACTGAAGCTTTCTTT.

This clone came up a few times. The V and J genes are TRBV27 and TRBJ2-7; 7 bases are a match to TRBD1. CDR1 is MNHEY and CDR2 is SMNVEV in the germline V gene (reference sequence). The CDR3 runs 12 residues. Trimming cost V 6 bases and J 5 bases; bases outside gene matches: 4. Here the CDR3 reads CASRPGQNEQYF. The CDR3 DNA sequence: TGTGCCAGCAGGCCGGGACAGAACGAGCAGTACTTC.